This TCR beta chain was recorded in a study of kidney transplant recipient with SARS-CoV-2 infection. This clonotype was recorded at least ten times. MiXCR, applied by TCRdb to the reads, yields one record per CDR3 protein. This table holds 200,000 to 250,000 distinct CDR3 sequences, around 28% found once. The CDR3 loop spans 14 amino acids. Germline trimming cut 7 bases from V and 7 bases from J; bases unmatched to any gene: 11. The germline CDR1 and CDR2 sequences are MNHEY and SVGAGI. V gene TRBV6-5 combines with J gene TRBJ2-5, with 8 bases fitting TRBD2. The receptor was derived from a male patient between 25 and 39 years old who had COVID-19 and was a kidney transplant recipient. The graft donor may have contributed some T cells. The sequenced sample was a blood sample, obtained at baseline and on roughly day 110 from a kidney transplant recipient. The CDR3 region has the DNA TGTGCCAGCACTAGCGGGCTACCAGAGGGGACCCAGTACTTC. Translation: CASTSGLPEGTQYF.